The entry that follows covers one T cell receptor (beta chain) sequence. The antigen it binds to is not known. Nothing much larger sits one base from this clone, and base qualities are not available. The time point label for this specimen denotes: baseline before first vaccination. The vaccinee samples were drawn from two UK trials, COV001 and COV002, one of which was a single-blind randomized controlled phase 2/3 trial testing AZD1222 (ChAdOx1 nCoV-19) in healthy adults. For TCRbeta chain sequencing, PBMC samples were collected from trial participants at day 0 and at day 28 after the second dose. This record belongs to a study of T cell responses to AZD1222 COVID-19 vaccine (dated by TCRdb to 2020 to 2023). For the wider study: AZD1222 recipients whose second dose came at about 4 weeks and those whose second dose came at about 12 weeks were combined into one group, since spike-specific TCR depth and breadth did not differ between the two schedules. A total of approximately 240 trial participants underwent TCR sequencing, of whom under 220 had received two doses of AZD1222 and around 25 had received two doses of the MenACWY control vaccine. Enrollment into the trials was organized by age into subgroups of 18-55, 56-69 and 70-plus years, and those subgroups contained roughly 160, 29 and 62 TCR-sequenced participants, respectively. What the work shows at the level of the full study, not this receptor alone: In the small 56-69-year group, the increase in depth fell short of significance, most likely because of low power. Participants were mostly white British and included more females than males, and it was suggested by the authors that clonal diversity may have been underestimated. After two AZD1222 doses, both the breadth and the depth of spike-specific TCRs were significantly higher than at day 0 and than in MenACWY recipients. Only five or six AZD1222 recipients were SARS-CoV-2 seropositive at baseline, limiting conclusions about previously exposed vaccinees. Because no samples from the day 14 peak response were available, repertoires could be characterized only after the peak T cell response. Nearly half of unique spike-specific TCRs reportedly recognized epitopes outside regions mutated in the B.1.351 and B.1.1.7 variants. The vaccine-associated CD4 TCRs covered the entire spike protein, and the dominant responses fell in regions 160-218 and 743-854.

CDR1 and CDR2 (MNHEY, SMNVEV) derive from the germline V gene (reference sequence). Between the V and J ends, shortened by 3 bases and 2 bases respectively, the junction contains 11 bases. There are 15 amino acids in the CDR3, from cysteine to phenylalanine inclusive. The DNA shown is the 45-base CDR3, in frame from base 1. The CDR3 regions of human TCRbeta chains were analyzed by immunosequencing. The paper's data handling went like this. TCRs in the repertoires were compared against a reference library of SARS-CoV-2-specific TCRs that had been generated with the MIRA antigen-specificity platform. Breadth was defined as the fraction of unique TCRs that were SARS-CoV-2-associated. Depth was defined as the fraction of total T cells that were SARS-CoV-2-associated. Each spike-specific TCR was assigned to its reactive spike region and to a CD4 or CD8 class using the MIRA data. Log10-transformed breadth and depth values were compared by one-way ANOVA with Sidak's multiple comparisons tests. TCRdb took this table from immuneACCESS and kept in-frame rearrangements with V and J called. Such tables lack part of the clones; where checked against another copy, unresolved V genes explain under half of the gap, and the rest is unexplained. V, J and clone size derive from that table, while D and trimming were established from the DNA sequence. Present in this sample are roughly 130,000 clones, approximately 92% of which were seen just once. The leading ten clones occupy under 3.5% of the sample.

This clonotype originated in an adult in good health. In this chain, TRBV27 is recombined with TRBJ1-5, with no confidently assigned D gene. The material sequenced was peripheral blood, taken on day 0 of AZD1222 vaccination. The CDR3 protein: CASSFNFRGNQPQHF. In nucleotide form, the sequence is TGTGCCAGCAGTTTCAACTTCCGTGGCAATCAGCCCCAGCATTTT.